One TCR beta chain is described in this entry. The data stem from a study of blood T cell repertoires in COVID-19. At the level of the study: The United States, Italy and Spain provided the acute and convalescent COVID-19 samples. PBMCs, B-cell-depleted T cells, or T cells were the source of the cDNA or gDNA that made up the material.

Per the original data handling: Scientists estimated how many nucleated cells there were by amplifying reference gene primers. Repertoires were generated with immunoSEQ multiplex PCR, while TCRdb's copy carries only in-frame clones and drops some. V, J and clone size are taken as reported in that table, and D and trimming were inferred from the DNA itself. The sample yields 210,000 or so clones, 92% seen once. CDR3 size: 13 residues. V dropped 2 bases and J dropped 8 bases, with 12 bases sitting between them. CDR1 is GTSNPN, CDR2 SVGIG, per germline (reference sequence). This chain links TRBV30 with TRBJ1-4; no reliable D call. This TCR derives from a man younger than 40 with acute or convalescent COVID-19. Sequenced sample: peripheral blood. CDR3 amino acids: CAWSQPLWEKLFF. The CDR3 coding sequence is TGTGCCTGGAGTCAACCACTCTGGGAAAAACTGTTTTTT.